This record looks at one T cell receptor (beta chain) sequence and its context. The CDR3 totals 16 residues. Unmatched junction bases numbered 6, after V lost 0 bases and J lost 2 bases. Germline CDR1 is GTSNPN and CDR2 is SVGIG (reference sequence). This sample is drawn from a study of shared T cell receptors in the human thymus. The data were produced by immunoSEQ multiplex PCR, yet TCRdb's version contains in-frame clones alone and is incomplete. The sample consists of hundreds of thousands of clones, around 82% of them appearing once. The same sample was also studied in work on human thymus T cells. This second study says: Corrective surgery for congenital heart defects was being performed on the healthy Finnish infants who served as donors. The thymus tissue came from resections taken during corrective heart surgery. V and J gene usage appeared biased in thymic and blood repertoires. Unrelated individuals had highly overlapping thymic repertoires, as reported in related research.

The source material was thymocytes. The chain couples TRBV30 to TRBJ2-1, with 8 bases fitting TRBD1. The clonotype comes from a boy younger than two with a congenital heart defect. Written as DNA, the CDR3 is TGTGCCTGGAGTGTACACAGGGGGTTACCCTACAATGAGCAGTTCTTC. It specifies CAWSVHRGLPYNEQFF.